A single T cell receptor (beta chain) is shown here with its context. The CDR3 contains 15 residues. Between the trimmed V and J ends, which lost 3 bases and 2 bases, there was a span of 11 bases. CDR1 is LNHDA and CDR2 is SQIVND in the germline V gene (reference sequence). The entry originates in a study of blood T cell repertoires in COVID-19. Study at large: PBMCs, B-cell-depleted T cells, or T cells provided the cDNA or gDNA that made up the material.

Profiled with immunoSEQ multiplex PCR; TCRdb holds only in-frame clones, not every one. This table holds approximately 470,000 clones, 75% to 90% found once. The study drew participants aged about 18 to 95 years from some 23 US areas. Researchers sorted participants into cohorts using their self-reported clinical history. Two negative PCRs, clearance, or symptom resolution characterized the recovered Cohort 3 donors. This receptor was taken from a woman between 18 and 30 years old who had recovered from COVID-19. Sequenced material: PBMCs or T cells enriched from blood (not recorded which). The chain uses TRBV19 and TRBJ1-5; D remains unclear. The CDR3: CASSMWADGNQPQHF. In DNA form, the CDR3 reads TGTGCCAGTAGTATGTGGGCCGATGGCAATCAGCCCCAGCATTTT.